This T cell receptor (beta chain) was identified during a study of blood T cell repertoires in COVID-19 (dated by TCRdb to the early 2020s). A note on the overall study: Samples from collaborators originated in the United States, Italy and Spain and spanned both the acute and convalescent phases of COVID-19. Samples were obtained from the ongoing ImmuneRACE study (first 160 participants) and from about 1,300 subjects provided by 6 global collaborators. A de-identified subject ID, COVID-19 status, age in years and sex were almost always included in the sample metadata. The repertoires were made available in a free public database intended to serve as a resource for research on the immune response to SARS-CoV-2. Deeply sampled blood TCRbeta repertoires from subjects exposed to, actively infected with, or recovered from COVID-19 were included in the dataset. The material from the prospective study consisted of cDNA or gDNA derived from T cells, B-cell-depleted T cells, or PBMCs. Where HLA class I and class II types were available, the types were taken from metadata supplied by the sample provider, not from assay-based typing. Study-level results and caveats: Clinical and demographic metadata were provided uncurated, with the amount varying by source and participant.

As for this clone: Its antigen specificity is not known. No clone much larger than this one lies a single base away; base qualities are absent.

TCRbeta CDR3 regions were amplified from genomic DNA using the immunoSEQ Assay, a bias-controlled multiplex PCR. On the authors' methods: The number of nucleated cells in each sample was estimated by amplification of reference gene primers within the assay. To quantify the absolute abundance of each unique TCRbeta CDR3 rearrangement, sequence reads were collapsed and filtered. Productive Simpson clonality was computed per sample as the square root of Simpson's diversity index over productive rearrangements. TCRdb's version of the immuneACCESS table is confined to in-frame rearrangements and falls short of the full clone set. An unresolved V gene accounts for under half of the shortfall where checked; the remainder is of unknown origin. D and trimming were read from the DNA, whereas the V and J calls and clone size are those reported in that table. The sample table shows 200,000 to 300,000 clones, and 90% are seen once. The leading ten clones occupy 3.7% of the sample.

The collaborating institutions used their own protocols to collect whole blood in K2EDTA tubes. For TCRbeta analysis, collaborators shipped samples as frozen whole blood, isolated PBMCs, or DNA extracted from either of those sample types. Material: peripheral blood. The TCR comes from a woman in her 40s with acute or convalescent COVID-19.

The sequence in DNA is TGTGCCTGGACCCAATTGACAGGGAACACTGAAGCTTTCTTT. The resulting protein is CAWTQLTGNTEAFF. Rearrangement joined TRBV30 to TRBJ1-1; the best D guess is TRBD1, with 6 bases matching. Including the terminal cysteine and phenylalanine, the CDR3 comprises 14 residues. Only CDR3 DNA remains: 42 bases, in frame from the first base. For CDR1 and CDR2, the germline V gene (reference sequence) lists GTSNPN and SVGIG. V is shortened by 4 bases, J by 1 base, and the region joining them spans 13 bases. Here the CDR3 is joined to the reference TRBV30 and TRBJ1-1 genes, and the full variable domain is: SQTIHQWPATLVQPVGSPLSLECTVEGTSNPNLYWYRQAAGRGLQLLFYSVGIGQISSEVPQNLSASRPQDRQFILSSKKLLLSDSGFYLCAWTQLTGNTEAFFGQGTRLTVV.